These 26 T cell receptor beta chains share one sample of origin, sequenced in a study of T cells after posttransplantation cyclophosphamide. Treatment was busulfan-fludarabine conditioning, a marrow graft, and cyclophosphamide on days +3 and +4. Repertoires were generated with immunoSEQ multiplex PCR, while TCRdb's copy carries only in-frame clones and drops some. The data contain about 36,000 clones, over 75% of them singletons. Sequenced material: CD4+ T cells sorted from blood, taken about 1,900 days after a stem cell transplant with posttransplant cyclophosphamide. All receptors come from a female patient in her 40s who received an allogeneic stem cell transplant from a related donor, was CMV-positive, and had no GVHD. Some T cells may be the graft donor's.

This CDR3 reads CASSLIPSGGSSTYNEQFF. In DNA, the CDR3 is TGTGCCAGCAGCTTAATACCCAGCGGGGGGTCTAGCACCTACAATGAGCAGTTCTTC. V gene TRBV7-3 combines with J gene TRBJ2-1, with 9 bases identical to TRBD2. The trim removed 1 base at V and 2 bases at J, leaving 12 bases unmatched. The germline V gene encodes CDR1 SGHTA and CDR2 FQGTGA. The length of the CDR3 is 19 residues. Together with reference TRBV7-3 and TRBJ2-1, the CDR3 gives the full variable domain: GAGVSQTPSNKVTEKGKYVELRCDPISGHTALYWYRQSLGQGPEFLIYFQGTGAADDSGLPNDRFFAVRPEGSVSTLKIQRTERGDSAVYLCASSLIPSGGSSTYNEQFFGPGTRLTVL.

This chain links TRBV7-9 with TRBJ2-7, with D maybe TRBD1 (6 bases). The CDR3 covers 14 residues. Between the trimmed V and J ends, which lost 7 bases and 3 bases, there was a span of 16 bases. Germline CDR1 is SEHNR and CDR2 is FQNEAQ (reference sequence). The CDR3 loop reads CASTPWGPRYEQYF. As DNA, the CDR3 is TGTGCCAGCACCCCCTGGGGGCCCCGCTACGAGCAGTACTTC.

V gene TRBV2 combines with J gene TRBJ1-1; possible D gene TRBD1, 5 bases. The CDR3 runs 12 residues. Germline CDR1 reads SNHLY; CDR2 reads FYNNEI. V was trimmed by 8 bases and J by 5 bases, leaving 12 bases between them. The CDR3 loop is CASETGLTEAFF. The DNA of the CDR3 is TGTGCCAGCGAAACAGGCTTGACTGAAGCTTTCTTT. The whole variable domain, filled in from reference TRBV2 and TRBJ1-1, reads EPEVTQTPSHQVTQMGQEVILRCVPISNHLYFYWYRQILGQKVEFLVSFYNNEISEKSEIFDDQFSVERPDGSNFTLKIRSTKLEDSAMYFCASETGLTEAFFGQGTRLTVV.

This clone was detected only a few times. Relative to the germline gene, one junction end is altered; a read error may explain this. The chain carries TRBV6-1 and TRBJ2-5; 9 bases fit TRBD1. The V gene's germline CDR1 is MNHNS and CDR2 SASEGT. The CDR3 length is 15 residues. Here the CDR3 DNA reads TGTGCCAGCAGAGAAGCCGGGACAGGGAAAGAGACCCAGTACTTC. Protein: CASREAGTGKETQYF.

The chain employs TRBV6-1 and TRBJ2-1, with D possibly being TRBD2 (5 bases). This CDR3 region has 15 residues. Germline-derived CDR1 and CDR2 are MNHNS and SASEGT. The germline V and J ends were trimmed by 1 base and 5 bases, with 12 bases remaining between them. In DNA, the CDR3 is TGTGCCAGCAGTGAAGGGAGGTCTTTGAACAATGAGCAGTTCTTC. The encoded protein is CASSEGRSLNNEQFF.

The chain links TRBV5-1 to TRBJ1-6; a possible D gene is TRBD1 (5 bases). This CDR3 contains 15 residues. Per germline, CDR1 SGHRS and CDR2 YFSETQ. Between the trimmed V and J ends, which lost 0 bases and 6 bases, there was a span of 10 bases. This chain's CDR3 is CASSLGQFSNSPLHF. As DNA, the CDR3 is TGCGCCAGCAGCTTGGGACAGTTCTCTAATTCACCCCTCCACTTT.

V usage is TRBV15 and J usage is TRBJ2-5; 7 bases map to TRBD2. V lost 5 bases, J lost 5 bases, and 8 bases stayed unmatched. Germline V gives CDR1 LNHNV, CDR2 YYDKDF (reference sequence). The CDR3 totals 14 residues. The CDR3 is CATSHGGSRETQYF. DNA of the CDR3: TGTGCCACCAGCCACGGGGGGTCCAGGGAGACCCAGTACTTC.

DNA for the CDR3: TGCAGTGCTAGTTCCGGGGGGACCCAGTACTTC. Its protein product is CSASSGGTQYF. The chain combines TRBV20-1 with TRBJ2-5; D possibly corresponds to TRBD2 (6 bases). V was trimmed by 3 bases and J by 7 bases, leaving 9 bases between them. This CDR3 has 11 amino acids. Germline V lookup: CDR1 DFQATT, CDR2 SNEGSKA (reference sequence).

This clone was observed a few times. The rearrangement joins TRBV7-2 to TRBJ1-1; D perhaps matches TRBD1 (5 bases). Trimming shortened V by 4 bases and J by 6 bases, and 9 bases separated the two germline ends. CDR1 SGHTA and CDR2 FQGNSA come from the germline V gene. The CDR3 runs to 12 residues. CDR3: CASSSAGPEAFF. The CDR3 nucleotides are TGTGCCAGCAGCTCGGCAGGGCCTGAAGCTTTCTTT.

In DNA form, the CDR3 reads TGTGCCAGCATTTTCGCGGGGAACACCGGGGAGCTGTTTTTT. Its translation: CASIFAGNTGELFF. This chain connects TRBV28 to TRBJ2-2; maybe TRBD2 (5 bases). CDR1 and CDR2 from the germline V gene are MDHEN and SYDVKM. This CDR3 contains 14 residues. The V gene lost 7 bases and the J gene lost 1 base, with 10 bases spanning the gap.

The rearrangement links TRBV11-1 to TRBJ2-4, with 8 bases fitting TRBD1. CDR1 and CDR2 from the germline V gene are SGHAT and FQDESV (reference sequence). The CDR3 is 15 residues long. With V trimmed by 5 bases and J by 6 bases, 9 bases remained unmatched. CDR3 DNA sequence: TGTGCCAGCAGCGCACCAGGGGGCTTGGGAAACATTCAGTACTTC. Amino acids: CASSAPGGLGNIQYF.

V usage is TRBV7-3 and J usage is TRBJ2-4; D is unresolved. CDR3 length: 13 residues. Germline CDR1 is SGHTA and CDR2 is FQGTGA. Trimming removed 2 bases at V and 9 bases at J, with 11 bases between. CDR3 DNA sequence: TGTGCCAGCAGCTTAGGGCAGCTTACCATTCAGTACTTC. Protein: CASSLGQLTIQYF.

V is TRBV6-5 and J is TRBJ2-5; D gene uncertain. The CDR3 sequence is 11 residues long. The V gene lost 5 bases and the J gene lost 3 bases, with 4 bases spanning the gap. Germline values: CDR1 MNHEY, CDR2 SVGAGI. The CDR3 sequence: CASSTEETQYF. The CDR3, as DNA: TGTGCCAGCAGTACAGAAGAGACCCAGTACTTC.

The rearrangement joins TRBV5-4 to TRBJ2-2; the D gene is possibly TRBD2 (6 bases). CDR1 and CDR2 from the germline V gene are SGHNT and YYREEE (reference sequence). V was shortened by 3 bases and J by 1 base, with 13 bases between the two germline ends. The CDR3 runs to 16 residues. The CDR3 DNA sequence: TGTGCCAGCAGCTCGGGGCGGGGTATGAACACCGGGGAGCTGTTTTTT. Translation: CASSSGRGMNTGELFF.

This chain connects TRBV6-7 to TRBJ1-2, with TRBD1 as a possible D gene (5 bases). TRBV6-7 has ORF status, its function being uncertain. Trimming shortened V by 2 bases and J by 3 bases, and 13 bases separated the two germline ends. This CDR3 comprises 15 residues. Written as DNA, the CDR3 is TGTGCCAGCAGTTACAAGACATCCAGGGACTATGGCTACACCTTC. It translates to CASSYKTSRDYGYTF.

Here the CDR3 DNA reads TGTGCCATCAGGACAGATAGCAATCAGCCCCAGCATTTT. Protein: CAIRTDSNQPQHF. This chain links TRBV10-3 with TRBJ1-5; perhaps TRBD1 as D (5 bases). The CDR3 is 13 residues long. The V gene lost 6 bases and the J gene lost 0 bases, with 6 bases spanning the gap. Germline V CDR1 and CDR2: ENHRY, SYGVKD.

V is TRBV29-1 and J is TRBJ2-1, with 7 bases that match TRBD1. From germline, CDR1 is SQVTM and CDR2 ANQGSEA. Trimming cost V 3 bases and J 3 bases; bases outside gene matches: 2. CDR3 size: 13 residues. CDR3 bases: TGCAGCGTTGACAGACAGGGCTACAATGAGCAGTTCTTC. Its protein is CSVDRQGYNEQFF.

This clone was observed once. The V and J genes are TRBV6-5 and TRBJ1-2; D ambiguous. The V and J ends lost 3 bases and 4 bases respectively, with 15 bases between them. The V gene's germline CDR1 is MNHEY and CDR2 SVGAGI. The CDR3 has 15 amino acids. CDR3 coding DNA: TGTGCCAGCAGTTATCGGACTCTCGGTGGCTATGGCTACACCTTC. Translated: CASSYRTLGGYGYTF.

The chain joins TRBV7-6 to TRBJ2-1, with 8 positions matching TRBD2. The CDR3 is 14 residues long. CDR1 and CDR2 (germline): SGHVS, FNYEAQ. V lost 9 bases, J lost 2 bases, and 6 bases stayed unmatched. The CDR3 nucleotides read TGTGCCAGTTCCTTCGGGGGGGCCTACAATGAGCAGTTCTTC. Its protein product is CASSFGGAYNEQFF. Variable domain in full (rest from reference TRBV7-6 and TRBJ2-1): GAGVSQSPRYKVTKRGQDVALRCDPISGHVSLYWYRQALGQGPEFLTYFNYEAQQDKSGLPNDRFSAERPEGSISTLTIQRTEQRDSAMYRCASSFGGAYNEQFFGPGTRLTVL.

This chain joins TRBV18 and TRBJ1-3, with 8 bases fitting TRBD1. Trimming cost V 2 bases and J 7 bases; bases outside gene matches: 7. CDR1 is KGHSH, CDR2 LQKENI, per germline. The CDR3 is 15 residues long. The CDR3 region is CASSPRTGTENTIYF. The CDR3 DNA follows: TGTGCCAGCTCACCAAGGACAGGGACCGAGAACACCATATATTTT.

The CDR3: CASGLIQLRSTDTQYF. CDR3 nucleotides: TGTGCTAGTGGTTTGATTCAACTCCGGAGCACAGATACGCAGTATTTT. The gene calls are TRBV12-5 and TRBJ2-3, with D unresolved. V was trimmed by 2 bases and J by 0 bases, leaving 12 bases between them. This CDR3 is 16 amino acids long. Germline V gene data show CDR1 as LGHNT and CDR2 as FRNRAP.

The chain joins TRBV29-1 to TRBJ1-2; 8 positions match TRBD1. The germline gives CDR1 SQVTM, CDR2 ANQGSEA. This CDR3 spans 12 amino acids. With 5 bases clipped from V and 8 bases from J, the junction kept 7 bases outside the gene matches. CDR3 in amino acids: CSVKTGEGGYTF. CDR3 DNA sequence: TGCAGCGTTAAGACAGGGGAGGGCGGCTACACCTTC. Combining the CDR3 with reference TRBV29-1 and TRBJ1-2 gives the whole variable domain SAVISQKPSRDICQRGTSLTIQCQVDSQVTMMFWYRQQPGQSLTLIATANQGSEATYESGFVIDKFPISRPNLTFSTLTVSNMSPEDSSIYLCSVKTGEGGYTFGSGTRLTVV.

V gene TRBV7-9 combines with J gene TRBJ1-6; 7 nucleotides line up with TRBD1. CDR1 and CDR2 from the germline V gene are SEHNR and FQNEAQ (reference sequence). After removal of 5 bases from V and 8 bases from J, the junction contained 0 bases not matched to a gene. There are 12 residues in the CDR3. CDR3 nucleotides: TGTGCCAGCAGCACAGGGGATTCACCCCTCCACTTT. Translated, it gives CASSTGDSPLHF.

The J gene is TRBJ2-5, the V gene TRBV28, with 9 bases aligning to TRBD2. With V trimmed by 6 bases and J by 5 bases, 13 bases remained unmatched. The CDR3 runs 16 residues. Germline V gene data show CDR1 as MDHEN and CDR2 as SYDVKM. The CDR3: CASSPRGSGGTETQYF. For the CDR3, the DNA is TGTGCCAGCAGCCCTCGTGGGAGCGGGGGGACCGAGACCCAGTACTTC.

This chain connects TRBV4-2 to TRBJ2-5; TRBD2 agrees at 15 bases. Germline V lookup: CDR1 LGHNA, CDR2 YNFKEQ. Trimming cost V 4 bases and J 0 bases; bases outside gene matches: 9. The CDR3 extends over 19 amino acids. CDR3 sequence (DNA): TGTGCCAGCAGCCGTGCGGGGACTAGCGGGGGGCAGTACCAAGAGACCCAGTACTTC. Protein sequence: CASSRAGTSGGQYQETQYF.

The V gene is TRBV11-3, the J gene TRBJ1-5, with 8 bases lining up with TRBD1. This CDR3 has 16 residues. In germline, CDR1 is SGHNT, CDR2 YENEEA. V was pared by 5 bases and J by 0 bases, with 6 bases of the junction left unmatched. The CDR3 loop is CASSEGQAYSNQPQHF. DNA for the CDR3: TGTGCCAGCAGCGAGGGACAGGCCTATAGCAATCAGCCCCAGCATTTT.